These 5 T cell receptor beta chains were sequenced from one sample in a study of beta chain features in type 1 diabetes. Study-wide findings and caveats: Within each of all four CD4+ subsets, Type 1 diabetes patients had TCRB CDR3s that were moderately but significantly shorter.

cDNA synthesis used the whole RNA isolate, giving expressed TCRB sequences. Method: immunoSEQ multiplex PCR; TCRdb's copy keeps in-frame clones and lacks some. In the table there are around 650,000 clones, roughly an eighth of which are singletons. These TCRs' antigens remain unknown. The sequenced sample consisted of naive CD4+ T cells from blood. The receptor set was obtained from a man aged 25-45 years with type 1 diabetes.

The chain has TRBV7-9 and TRBJ2-7; 9 nucleotides line up with TRBD1. CDR1 SEHNR and CDR2 FQNEAQ come from the germline V gene (reference sequence). With V trimmed by 5 bases and J by 0 bases, 5 bases remained unmatched. This CDR3 is 15 amino acids long. The CDR3 spells CASSPGTGSSYEQYF. The DNA of the CDR3 is TGTGCCAGCAGCCCGGGGACAGGGAGCTCCTACGAGCAGTACTTC. The whole variable domain, filled in from reference TRBV7-9 and TRBJ2-7, reads DTGVSQNPRHKITKRGQNVTFRCDPISEHNRLYWYRQTLGQGPEFLTYFQNEAQLEKSRLLSDRFSAERPKGSFSTLEIQRTEQGDSAMYLCASSPGTGSSYEQYFGPGTRLTVT.

The chain joins TRBV11-2 to TRBJ2-5; perhaps TRBD1 as D (5 bases). With 5 bases removed from V and 5 bases from J, the gap between germline ends came to 18 bases. Germline V gene data show CDR1 as SGHAT and CDR2 as FQNNGV. This CDR3 comprises 15 residues. This chain's CDR3 is CASSPSRVSRETQYF. CDR3 coding DNA: TGTGCCAGCAGCCCAAGCAGGGTGTCGAGGGAGACCCAGTACTTC.

The chain carries TRBV14 and TRBJ2-7, with D possibly TRBD1 on 6 matching bases. From germline, CDR1 is SGHDN and CDR2 FVKESK. Deletions cut 3 bases from V and 2 bases from J, with 20 bases between. The CDR3 runs to 17 residues. DNA for the CDR3: TGTGCCAGCAGCCACATGACAGGCGCCACGATTCCCTACGAGCAGTACTTC. This gives the protein CASSHMTGATIPYEQYF.

This clone appeared a few times. The chain uses TRBV29-1 and TRBJ2-3; D not certain. Germline CDR1 reads SQVTM; CDR2 reads ANQGSEA. Trimming removed 6 bases at V and 0 bases at J, with 7 bases between. This CDR3 has 12 amino acids. The CDR3 DNA reads as TGCAGCGTGACCGTAAGCACAGATACGCAGTATTTT. Encoded protein: CSVTVSTDTQYF.

J is TRBJ2-7 and V is TRBV5-1; D possibly matches TRBD1 or TRBD2 (5 bases each). CDR3 length: 15 amino acids. The V gene's germline CDR1 is SGHRS and CDR2 YFSETQ. V was clipped by 4 bases and J by 0 bases, with 14 bases between them. Here the CDR3 reads CASSRDLLGSYEQYF. As DNA, the CDR3 is TGCGCCAGCAGCCGGGACCTTCTGGGCTCCTACGAGCAGTACTTC.